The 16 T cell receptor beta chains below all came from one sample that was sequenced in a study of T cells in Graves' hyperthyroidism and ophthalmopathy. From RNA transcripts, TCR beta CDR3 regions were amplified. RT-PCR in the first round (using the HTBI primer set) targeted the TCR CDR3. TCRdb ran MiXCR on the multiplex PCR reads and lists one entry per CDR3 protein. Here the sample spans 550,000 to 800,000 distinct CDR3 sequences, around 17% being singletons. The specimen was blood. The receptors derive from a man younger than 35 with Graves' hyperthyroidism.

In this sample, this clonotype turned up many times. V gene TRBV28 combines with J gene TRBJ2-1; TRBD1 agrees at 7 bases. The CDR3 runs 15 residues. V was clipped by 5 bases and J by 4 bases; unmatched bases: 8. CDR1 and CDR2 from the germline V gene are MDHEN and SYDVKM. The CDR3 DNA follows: TGTGCCAGCAGTCCCCCAGGGGGAGTGTACAATGAGCAGTTCTTC. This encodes CASSPPGGVYNEQFF.

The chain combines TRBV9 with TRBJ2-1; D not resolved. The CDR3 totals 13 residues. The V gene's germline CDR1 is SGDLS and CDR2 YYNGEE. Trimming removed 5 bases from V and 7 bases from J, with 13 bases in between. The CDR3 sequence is CASRDPASNEQFF. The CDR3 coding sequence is TGTGCCAGCAGAGACCCGGCCTCGAATGAGCAGTTCTTC.

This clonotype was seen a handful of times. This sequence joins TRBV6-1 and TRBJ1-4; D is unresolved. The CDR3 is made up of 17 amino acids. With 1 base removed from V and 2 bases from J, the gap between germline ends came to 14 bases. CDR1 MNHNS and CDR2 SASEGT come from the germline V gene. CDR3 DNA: TGTGCCAGCAGTGAAGTGAAGGGTAGCGGGACTAATGAAAAACTGTTTTTT. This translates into CASSEVKGSGTNEKLFF.

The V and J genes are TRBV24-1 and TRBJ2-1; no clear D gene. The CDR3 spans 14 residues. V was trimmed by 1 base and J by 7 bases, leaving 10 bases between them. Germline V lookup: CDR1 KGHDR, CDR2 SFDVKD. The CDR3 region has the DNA TGTGCCACCAGTGATTTCTCCTATCGGAATGAGCAGTTCTTC. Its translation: CATSDFSYRNEQFF.

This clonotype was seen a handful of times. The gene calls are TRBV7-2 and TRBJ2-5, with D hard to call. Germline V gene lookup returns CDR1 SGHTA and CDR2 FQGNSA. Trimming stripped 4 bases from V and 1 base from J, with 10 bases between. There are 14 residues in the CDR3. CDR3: CASSYQVTQETQYF. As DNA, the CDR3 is TGTGCCAGCAGCTACCAGGTTACCCAAGAGACCCAGTACTTC.

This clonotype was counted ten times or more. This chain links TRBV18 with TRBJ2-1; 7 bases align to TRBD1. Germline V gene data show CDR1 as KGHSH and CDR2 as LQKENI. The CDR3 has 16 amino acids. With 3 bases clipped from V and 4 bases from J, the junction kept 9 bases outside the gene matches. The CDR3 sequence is CASSPPTGPSYNEQFF. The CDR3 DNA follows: TGTGCCAGCTCACCGCCGACAGGGCCTAGTTACAATGAGCAGTTCTTC.

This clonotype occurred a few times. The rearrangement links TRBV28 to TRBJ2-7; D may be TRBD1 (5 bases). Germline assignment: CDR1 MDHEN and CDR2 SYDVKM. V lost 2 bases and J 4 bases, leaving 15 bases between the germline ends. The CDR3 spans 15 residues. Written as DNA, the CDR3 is TGTGCCAGCAGTTTAGAAACAGGCCGCAGGTACGAGCAGTACTTC. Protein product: CASSLETGRRYEQYF.

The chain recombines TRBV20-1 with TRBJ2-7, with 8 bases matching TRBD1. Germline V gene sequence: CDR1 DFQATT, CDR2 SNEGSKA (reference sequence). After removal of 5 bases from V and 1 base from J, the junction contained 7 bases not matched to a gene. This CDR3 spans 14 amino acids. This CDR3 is CSASGGRTSYEQYF. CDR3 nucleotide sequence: TGCAGTGCTTCAGGGGGCAGGACGTCCTACGAGCAGTACTTC.

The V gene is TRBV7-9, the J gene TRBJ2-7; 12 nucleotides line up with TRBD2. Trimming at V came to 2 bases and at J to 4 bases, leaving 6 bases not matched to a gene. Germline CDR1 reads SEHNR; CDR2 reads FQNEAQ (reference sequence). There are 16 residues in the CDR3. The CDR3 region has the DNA TGTGCCAGCAGCTTAAGGACTAGCGGGAATTCTTACGAGCAGTACTTC. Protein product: CASSLRTSGNSYEQYF.

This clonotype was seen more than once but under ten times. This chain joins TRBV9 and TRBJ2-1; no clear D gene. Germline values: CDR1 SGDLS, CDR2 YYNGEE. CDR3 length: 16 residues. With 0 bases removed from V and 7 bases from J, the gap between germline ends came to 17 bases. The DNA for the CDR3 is TGTGCCAGCAGCGTAGGAAGGAGCCCAGTGTGGAATGAGCAGTTCTTC. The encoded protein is CASSVGRSPVWNEQFF.

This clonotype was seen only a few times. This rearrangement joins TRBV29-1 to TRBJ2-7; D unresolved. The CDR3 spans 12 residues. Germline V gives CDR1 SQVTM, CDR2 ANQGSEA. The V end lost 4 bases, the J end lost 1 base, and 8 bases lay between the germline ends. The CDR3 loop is CSVAASSYEQYF. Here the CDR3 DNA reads TGCAGCGTTGCGGCCAGTTCCTACGAGCAGTACTTC.

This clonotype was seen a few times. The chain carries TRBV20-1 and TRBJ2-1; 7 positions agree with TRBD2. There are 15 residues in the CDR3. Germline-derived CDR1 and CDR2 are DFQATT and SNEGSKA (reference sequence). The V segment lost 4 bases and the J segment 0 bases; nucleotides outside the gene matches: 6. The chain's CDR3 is CSAITSESSYNEQFF. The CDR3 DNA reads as TGCAGTGCTATAACTAGCGAGAGCTCCTACAATGAGCAGTTCTTC.

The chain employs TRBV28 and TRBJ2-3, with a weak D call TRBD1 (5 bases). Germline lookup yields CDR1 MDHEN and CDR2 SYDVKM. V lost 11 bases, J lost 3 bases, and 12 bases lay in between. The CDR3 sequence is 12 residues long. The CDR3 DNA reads TGTGCCTTGGGCAGGGCAACAGATACGCAGTATTTT. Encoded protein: CALGRATDTQYF.

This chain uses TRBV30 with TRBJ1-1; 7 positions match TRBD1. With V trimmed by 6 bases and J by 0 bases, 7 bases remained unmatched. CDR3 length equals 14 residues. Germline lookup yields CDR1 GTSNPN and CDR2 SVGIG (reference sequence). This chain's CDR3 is CACAPGQLNTEAFF. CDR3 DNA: TGTGCCTGCGCGCCGGGACAGCTGAACACTGAAGCTTTCTTT.

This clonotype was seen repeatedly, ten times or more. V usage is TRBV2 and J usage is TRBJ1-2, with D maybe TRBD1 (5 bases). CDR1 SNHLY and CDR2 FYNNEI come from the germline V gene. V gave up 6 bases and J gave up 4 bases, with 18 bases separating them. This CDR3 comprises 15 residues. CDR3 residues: CASSKLRGSIYGYTF. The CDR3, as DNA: TGTGCCAGCAGCAAACTTAGGGGCTCCATCTATGGCTACACCTTC.

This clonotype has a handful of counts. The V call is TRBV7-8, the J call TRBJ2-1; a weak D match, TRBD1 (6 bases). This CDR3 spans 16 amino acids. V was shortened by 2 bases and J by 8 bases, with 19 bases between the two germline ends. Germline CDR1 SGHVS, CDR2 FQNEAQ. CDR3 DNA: TGTGCCAGCAGCTTAATCGGCAGGGGATGGGCGGATGAGCAGTTCTTC. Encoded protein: CASSLIGRGWADEQFF.